Shown below are 24 T cell receptor beta chains from a single sample sequenced in a study of blood T cell repertoires in COVID-19. The repertoire was sequenced with immunoSEQ multiplex PCR; TCRdb's copy has only in-frame clones and lacks some. The table lists over 200,000 clones, 65% to 85% of them singletons. Source material: peripheral blood. The receptors were gathered from a woman between 45 and 65 years old with acute or convalescent COVID-19.

The genes are TRBV6-5 and TRBJ2-1; TRBD1 aligns across 7 bases. This CDR3 has 15 amino acids. V shed 8 bases and J 2 bases; nucleotides not matched to a gene: 9. The germline CDR1 and CDR2 sequences are MNHEY and SVGAGI. CDR3 nucleotide sequence: TGTGCCAGCGCACAGGGGACGGGGACCTACAATGAGCAGTTCTTC. This codes for CASAQGTGTYNEQFF.

The chain couples TRBV18 to TRBJ2-7, with 9 bases matching TRBD1. The CDR3 loop spans 14 amino acids. CDR1 is KGHSH, CDR2 LQKENI, per germline. With V trimmed by 4 bases and J by 3 bases, 4 bases remained unmatched. Here the CDR3 reads CASSLRQGVYEQYF. CDR3 sequence (DNA): TGTGCCAGCTCACTACGACAGGGGGTCTACGAGCAGTACTTC.

This clone was picked up one time. The CDR3 DNA follows: TGCAGTGCTAGTATCAGCTATGGCTACACCTTC. Its translation: CSASISYGYTF. This chain links TRBV20-1 with TRBJ1-2; D is uncertain. Trimming took 3 bases from V and 4 from J, leaving 6 bases between them. Germline-derived CDR1 and CDR2 are DFQATT and SNEGSKA (reference sequence). This CDR3 is 11 amino acids long.

This clone was recorded a few times. The gene calls are TRBV28 and TRBJ2-3; D is unclear. CDR1 is MDHEN, CDR2 SYDVKM, per germline. V shed 5 bases and J shed 2 bases, with 11 bases lying between them. CDR3 size: 14 residues. The CDR3 nucleotides read TGTGCCAGCAGTCAAACTTTAACCACAGATACGCAGTATTTT. Amino acid sequence: CASSQTLTTDTQYF.

This sequence joins TRBV5-1 and TRBJ2-5; TRBD2 agrees at 8 bases. The CDR3 runs 15 residues. The germline V gene has CDR1 SGHRS and CDR2 YFSETQ. J was trimmed by 5 bases and V by 5 bases; bases with no gene match: 11. The CDR3 bases are TGCGCCAGCAGGCCAACTAGCGGAGTACGGGAGACCCAGTACTTC. It encodes CASRPTSGVRETQYF.

This clone was detected once. The genes are TRBV19 and TRBJ2-1; TRBD1 aligns across 8 bases. The CDR3 has 15 amino acids. V lost 2 bases and J lost 0; bases outside the gene matches: 0. Germline CDR1 LNHDA, CDR2 SQIVND (reference sequence). Here the CDR3 reads CASSITGGSYNEQFF. CDR3 nucleotide sequence: TGTGCCAGTAGTATAACAGGGGGCTCCTACAATGAGCAGTTCTTC.

This chain uses TRBV13 with TRBJ2-4; TRBD2 is a possible D gene (6 bases). CDR3 size: 17 residues. V was clipped by 3 bases and J by 7 bases, with 22 bases between them. Germline V gene data show CDR1 as PRHDT and CDR2 as FYEKMQ (reference sequence). CDR3 residues: CASSLSLVPISGNIQYF. CDR3 nucleotides: TGTGCCAGCAGCTTGTCTCTAGTGCCAATCAGCGGGAACATTCAGTACTTC.

This chain uses TRBV5-4 with TRBJ2-1; 11 bases match TRBD2. The CDR3 is 15 residues long. Per the germline V gene, CDR1 is SGHNT and CDR2 is YYREEE (reference sequence). After removal of 2 bases from V and 9 bases from J, the junction contained 7 bases not matched to a gene. The CDR3 sequence is CASSLKLAGVSEQFF. Written as DNA, the CDR3 is TGTGCCAGCAGCTTAAAACTAGCGGGAGTAAGTGAGCAGTTCTTC.

The sample holds a few counts of this clone. V and J are TRBV24-1 and TRBJ2-3; 7 bases are shared with TRBD1. The CDR3 has 15 amino acids. The germline CDR1 and CDR2 sequences are KGHDR and SFDVKD. V dropped 5 bases and J dropped 2; count of bases not matched to a gene: 6. DNA for the CDR3: TGTGCCACCAGTGGGGCAGGGACAGCCACAGATACGCAGTATTTT. Translated, it gives CATSGAGTATDTQYF.

The V gene is TRBV6-5, the J gene TRBJ2-1, with D perhaps TRBD1 (5 bases). Trimming cost V 2 bases and J 10 bases, with 12 bases left between them. The CDR3 spans 13 residues. The V gene's germline CDR1 is MNHEY and CDR2 SVGAGI. The CDR3 loop reads CASSYADRNEQFF. The CDR3 DNA follows: TGTGCCAGCAGTTACGCCGACAGAAACGAGCAGTTCTTC.

This clone was counted a few times. The chain employs TRBV28 and TRBJ2-5; 7 bases are shared with TRBD2. The V gene end was trimmed by 3 bases and the J gene end by 5 bases; junction bases not matched to a gene: 9. This CDR3 has 15 residues. From germline, CDR1 is MDHEN and CDR2 SYDVKM. The CDR3 here is CASSFVGGTWETQYF. CDR3 coding DNA: TGTGCCAGCAGTTTTGTCGGGGGGACGTGGGAGACCCAGTACTTC. The entire variable domain, with the rest obtained from reference TRBV28 and TRBJ2-5, is as follows: DVKVTQSSRYLVKRTGEKVFLECVQDMDHENMFWYRQDPGLGLRLIYFSYDVKMKEKGDIPEGYSVSREKKERFSLILESASTNQTSMYLCASSFVGGTWETQYFGPGTRLLVL.

The chain combines TRBV7-2 with TRBJ2-5; 11 nucleotides line up with TRBD2. The CDR3 spans 16 residues. V shed 4 bases, J shed 7 bases, and the junction held 11 bases outside the gene matches. Germline lookup yields CDR1 SGHTA and CDR2 FQGNSA. The CDR3 bases are TGTGCCAGCAGCTCCTCCGGGACTAGCGGCTTTAGGACCCAGTACTTC. Translated: CASSSSGTSGFRTQYF. The whole variable domain, remainder taken from reference TRBV7-2 and TRBJ2-5, is GAGVSQSPSNKVTEKGKDVELRCDPISGHTALYWYRQSLGQGLEFLIYFQGNSAPDKSGLPSDRFSAERTGGSVSTLTIQRTQQEDSAVYLCASSSSGTSGFRTQYFGPGTRLLVL.

The chain employs TRBV18 and TRBJ2-3, with a tentative D call TRBD1 (5 bases). In germline, CDR1 is KGHSH, CDR2 LQKENI. The CDR3 runs to 14 residues. The ends were cut back, 6 bases at V and 0 bases at J, with 10 bases in the middle. In DNA form, the CDR3 reads TGTGCCAGCTCCGCGGACACAAGCACAGATACGCAGTATTTT. Amino acids: CASSADTSTDTQYF.

The chain joins TRBV7-3 to TRBJ2-1, with 9 bases matching TRBD2. Germline V gene data show CDR1 as SGHTA and CDR2 as FQGTGA. The CDR3 runs 15 residues. Trimming cost V 6 bases and J 0 bases; bases outside gene matches: 3. The CDR3 DNA follows: TGTGCCAGCAGTTATAGCGGGAGCTCCTACAATGAGCAGTTCTTC. It is translated as CASSYSGSSYNEQFF.

The chain combines TRBV10-2 with TRBJ2-2; D is unclear. V dropped 6 bases and J dropped 3 bases, with 11 bases sitting between them. The length of the CDR3 is 14 residues. Per the germline V gene, CDR1 is WSHSY and CDR2 is SAAADI. The DNA of the CDR3 is TGCGCCAGCAGATTGGTCGGAGACACCGGGGAGCTGTTTTTT. This gives the protein CASRLVGDTGELFF.

The gene calls are TRBV6-5 and TRBJ2-7; possibly TRBD2 for D (7 bases). The CDR3 totals 16 residues. Between the trimmed V and J ends, which lost 0 bases and 2 bases, there was a span of 14 bases. Germline V gene data show CDR1 as MNHEY and CDR2 as SVGAGI. Here the CDR3 DNA reads TGTGCCAGCAGTTACTCGGGGGCGGGGGCCCCCTACGAGCAGTACTTC. Translating gives CASSYSGAGAPYEQYF.

The chain couples TRBV2 to TRBJ1-5; weak D call: TRBD1 (6 bases). V lost 6 bases and J 9 bases, leaving 15 bases between the germline ends. Germline CDR1 reads SNHLY; CDR2 reads FYNNEI. CDR3 size: 13 residues. CDR3 loop: CASRGQGDGPQHF. The CDR3 coding sequence is TGTGCCAGCAGGGGACAAGGCGACGGGCCCCAGCATTTT.

The rearrangement joins TRBV19 to TRBJ2-2; TRBD2 aligns across 10 bases. Looked up from germline, CDR1 is LNHDA and CDR2 is SQIVND (reference sequence). This CDR3 contains 18 residues. V was pared by 2 bases and J by 1 base, with 7 bases of the junction left unmatched. The CDR3 spells CASSILLAGALNTGELFF. For the CDR3, the DNA is TGTGCCAGTAGTATACTCCTAGCGGGAGCGTTGAACACCGGGGAGCTGTTTTTT. The variable domain in full, completed from reference TRBV19 and TRBJ2-2, reads DGGITQSPKYLFRKEGQNVTLSCEQNLNHDAMYWYRQDPGQGLRLIYYSQIVNDFQKGDIAEGYSVSREKKESFPLTVTSAQKNPTAFYLCASSILLAGALNTGELFFGEGSRLTVL.

On this clone: At one end the junction does not follow the germline gene, possibly because of a read error. V gene TRBV7-9 combines with J gene TRBJ2-7, with 8 positions matching TRBD2. The CDR3 sequence is 12 residues long. Germline-derived CDR1 and CDR2 are SEHNR and FQNEAQ (reference sequence). The CDR3 bases are TGTGCCAGCAGCCCCGCCGCGGGAGGTTCCCTTTTC. It translates to CASSPAAGGSLF. Full variable domain (outside the CDR3, taken from reference TRBV7-9 and TRBJ2-7): DTGVSQNPRHKITKRGQNVTFRCDPISEHNRLYWYRQTLGQGPEFLTYFQNEAQLEKSRLLSDRFSAERPKGSFSTLEIQRTEQGDSAMYLCASSPAAGGSLFGPGTRLTVT.

This clone has more than one count but fewer than ten. V is TRBV5-6 and J is TRBJ2-7; D not certain. The V gene's germline CDR1 is SGHDT and CDR2 YYEEEE. CDR3 size: 12 residues. V was pared by 4 bases and J by 0 bases, with 5 bases between. CDR3 sequence reads: CASSLPSYEQYF. In DNA form, the CDR3 reads TGTGCCAGCAGCCTACCCTCCTACGAGCAGTACTTC.

This CDR3 reads CASSRPGTGAGGYTF. In nucleotides, the CDR3 is TGTGCCAGCAGCCGACCCGGGACAGGGGCGGGAGGCTACACCTTC. The chain joins TRBV9 to TRBJ1-2; TRBD1 aligns across 10 bases. The V gene's germline CDR1 is SGDLS and CDR2 YYNGEE. With 4 bases clipped from V and 8 bases from J, the junction kept 11 bases outside the gene matches. This CDR3 has 15 residues.

The CDR3: CASSQPDSSCTIYF. The CDR3 DNA reads TGCGCCAGCAGTCAACCGGACAGTTCTTGCACCATATATTTT. The V and J genes are TRBV23-1 and TRBJ1-3, with a possible D match to TRBD1 (6 bases). TRBV23-1 is given ORF status, its function remaining uncertain. The V and J ends lost 2 bases and 9 bases respectively, with 14 bases between them. The CDR3 runs 14 residues.

The genes are TRBV10-2 and TRBJ2-3; 7 bases map to TRBD2. V shed 2 bases and J 4 bases; nucleotides not matched to a gene: 15. This CDR3 spans 18 amino acids. Germline CDR1 is WSHSY and CDR2 is SAAADI. CDR3 region: CASSEPGTTRLTPDTQYF. The DNA for the CDR3 is TGCGCCAGCAGTGAGCCCGGGACTACCCGGCTGACGCCAGATACGCAGTATTTT.

The chain couples TRBV2 to TRBJ2-3; TRBD2 matches at 10 bases. Trimming cost V 5 bases and J 4 bases; bases outside gene matches: 6. Looked up from germline, CDR1 is SNHLY and CDR2 is FYNNEI. This CDR3 comprises 15 residues. The chain's CDR3 is CASSTSGRGADTQYF. The CDR3 DNA reads as TGTGCCAGCAGTACCAGCGGGAGGGGGGCAGATACGCAGTATTTT.